These 17 T cell receptor beta chains were all obtained from the same sample, sequenced in a study of T cell changes during pregnancy in multiple sclerosis. Here immunoSEQ multiplex PCR was the method, and the copy in TCRdb shows in-frame clones only, minus some. The table shows around 130,000 clones, with around 95% occurring only once. Sequenced here: peripheral blood, sampled after pregnancy. The source is a female donor with multiple sclerosis, enrolled in a pregnancy study.

A word on this clone: One junction end disagrees with the germline gene, perhaps due to a read error. The CDR3 region is CASCIAGGAYNEQFF. DNA of the CDR3: TGTGCCAGTTGTATAGCGGGAGGCGCTTACAATGAGCAGTTCTTC. This sequence joins TRBV19 and TRBJ2-1, with TRBD2 identical over 10 bases. The CDR3 sequence is 15 residues long. In germline, CDR1 is LNHDA, CDR2 SQIVND (reference sequence).

This chain joins TRBV29-1 and TRBJ2-3, with 8 bases fitting TRBD2. The ends lost 3 bases at V and 3 bases at J; junction bases unmatched: 8. Germline CDR1 and CDR2: SQVTM and ANQGSEA. The CDR3 is 15 amino acids. The CDR3 DNA reads as TGCAGCGTTGAGTCCAGCGGGAGTCAAACAGATACGCAGTATTTT. This encodes CSVESSGSQTDTQYF.

The chain employs TRBV2 and TRBJ2-1, with 9 bases lining up with TRBD2. CDR1 and CDR2 (germline): SNHLY, FYNNEI. The CDR3 sequence is 15 residues long. The V segment lost 6 bases and the J segment 8 bases; nucleotides outside the gene matches: 11. The CDR3 sequence is CASRELPGTSYEQFF. The CDR3 coding sequence is TGTGCCAGCAGGGAGTTACCCGGGACTAGCTATGAGCAGTTCTTC.

The rearrangement uses TRBV10-3 and TRBJ2-1, with 7 bases identical to TRBD1. This CDR3 is built from 13 residues. Germline values: CDR1 ENHRY, CDR2 SYGVKD. The V and J ends lost 2 bases and 6 bases, in that order; junction bases with no gene match: 1. The CDR3 coding sequence is TGTGCCATCAGTGAGGGGACAGCCAATGAGCAGTTCTTC. It codes for CAISEGTANEQFF.

CDR3 in DNA: TGCGCCAGCAGCCAACGATGGCTAGGGGGTCAAAATCAGCCCCAGCATTTT. Protein product: CASSQRWLGGQNQPQHF. The chain joins TRBV4-1 to TRBJ1-5, with a tentative D call TRBD1 (6 bases). Trimming took 2 bases from V and 4 from J, leaving 18 bases between them. This CDR3 contains 17 residues. Germline loops: CDR1 MGHRA, CDR2 YSYEKL.

The rearrangement links TRBV7-9 to TRBJ2-3, with D tentatively TRBD1 (6 bases). The CDR3 consists of 14 residues. Germline assignment: CDR1 SEHNR and CDR2 FQNEAQ (reference sequence). V was pared by 1 base and J by 5 bases, with 10 bases between. The CDR3 DNA reads as TGTGCCAGCAGCTTAGGACAGGCCGGAGATACGCAGTATTTT. It encodes CASSLGQAGDTQYF.

This clone has only a few counts. The same CDR3 is also encoded by other DNA sequences in this sample. This chain links TRBV9 with TRBJ1-1; weak D call: TRBD1 (5 bases). V was cut by 0 bases and J by 3 bases, with 9 bases left in between. The germline V gene encodes CDR1 SGDLS and CDR2 YYNGEE. The CDR3 runs to 14 residues. DNA for the CDR3: TGTGCCAGCAGCGTAGCTGGAGGGGACACTGAAGCTTTCTTT. It encodes CASSVAGGDTEAFF.

The genes are TRBV27 and TRBJ2-7; possible D gene TRBD2, 5 bases. Per germline, CDR1 MNHEY and CDR2 SMNVEV (reference sequence). V lost 5 bases and J 2 bases, leaving 19 bases between the germline ends. CDR3 length: 16 amino acids. CDR3 in DNA: TGTGCCAGCAGTCCATCGCATGGACTCACTACCTACGAGCAGTACTTC. Translation: CASSPSHGLTTYEQYF.

This chain uses TRBV27 with TRBJ2-2; D remains unclear. The CDR3 totals 15 residues. Trimming pared 3 bases from V and 0 bases from J, leaving 8 bases between. Germline values: CDR1 MNHEY, CDR2 SMNVEV (reference sequence). CDR3 loop: CASSFMAANTGELFF. CDR3 in DNA: TGTGCCAGCAGTTTTATGGCGGCGAACACCGGGGAGCTGTTTTTT.

The chain joins TRBV6-1 to TRBJ2-3; 8 bases align to TRBD1. The CDR3 length is 14 residues. V lost 6 bases, J lost 4 bases, and 6 bases stayed unmatched. Per germline, CDR1 MNHNS and CDR2 SASEGT. CDR3: CASRDRVFADTQYF. The CDR3 DNA is TGTGCCAGCAGGGACAGGGTCTTTGCAGATACGCAGTATTTT.

The chain couples TRBV27 to TRBJ1-4, with TRBD1 identical over 10 bases. The length of the CDR3 is 20 residues. V trimming: 3 bases; J trimming: 8 bases; junction bases outside the gene matches: 21. CDR1 and CDR2 (germline): MNHEY, SMNVEV (reference sequence). The DNA for the CDR3 is TGTGCCAGCAGTTTTTATGAACCGGGACAGGGGTCCGGCGGGGGGGAAAAACTGTTTTTT. Amino acids: CASSFYEPGQGSGGGEKLFF.

This clone was seen only once. The chain joins TRBV2 to TRBJ2-2; 12 nucleotides match TRBD1. This CDR3 has 14 amino acids. Germline CDR1 reads SNHLY; CDR2 reads FYNNEI. Trimming removed 10 bases from V and 7 bases from J; junction bases left unmatched: 7. The DNA of the CDR3 is TGTGCCACCCTGGGACAGGGGGCGGGCGGGGAGCTGTTTTTT. This encodes CATLGQGAGGELFF.

The J gene is TRBJ1-1, the V gene TRBV28; TRBD1 agrees at 11 bases. This CDR3 contains 17 residues. The V segment lost 3 bases and the J segment 4 bases; nucleotides outside the gene matches: 10. Germline V gene data show CDR1 as MDHEN and CDR2 as SYDVKM. In DNA, the CDR3 is TGTGCCAGCAGTTTGAGGGGACAGGGGGTGGCGGGCACTGAAGCTTTCTTT. This sequence encodes CASSLRGQGVAGTEAFF. Based on the CDR3 plus reference TRBV28 and TRBJ1-1, the full variable domain is DVKVTQSSRYLVKRTGEKVFLECVQDMDHENMFWYRQDPGLGLRLIYFSYDVKMKEKGDIPEGYSVSREKKERFSLILESASTNQTSMYLCASSLRGQGVAGTEAFFGQGTRLTVV.

V is TRBV4-1 and J is TRBJ2-1; TRBD1 aligns across 7 bases. The junction had 0 bases not matched to a gene; V was cut back by 0 bases and J by 1 base. Germline V CDR1 and CDR2: MGHRA, YSYEKL. The length of the CDR3 is 15 residues. For the CDR3, the DNA is TGCGCCAGCAGCCAAGAGGACAGGTCCTACAATGAGCAGTTCTTC. Protein product: CASSQEDRSYNEQFF.

This rearrangement joins TRBV20-1 to TRBJ2-1, with a weak D call TRBD1 (6 bases). Germline V gives CDR1 DFQATT, CDR2 SNEGSKA (reference sequence). The CDR3 covers 11 residues. V shed 3 bases and J shed 12 bases, with 12 bases lying between them. CDR3 DNA sequence: TGCAGTGCTAGTGGGGACAAAGGGCAGTTCTTC. This gives the protein CSASGDKGQFF.

The chain links TRBV6-5 to TRBJ2-3; D perhaps matches TRBD2 (5 bases). From germline, CDR1 is MNHEY and CDR2 SVGAGI. The CDR3 runs 14 residues. Trimming cost V 6 bases and J 8 bases, with 18 bases left between them. The CDR3 region has the DNA TGTGCCAGCAGCCCAAGAACGAGGGTCGGTACGCAGTATTTT. This encodes CASSPRTRVGTQYF.

This clone has only one observation. This chain joins TRBV19 and TRBJ2-7; TRBD1 matches at 10 bases. V lost 6 bases, J lost 7 bases, and 12 bases stayed unmatched. The CDR3 sequence is 15 residues long. Germline CDR1 reads LNHDA; CDR2 reads SQIVND (reference sequence). CDR3 coding DNA: TGTGCCAGTAGGGACCCCGGGACAGGGGCTGGAGAGCAGTACTTC. Its protein is CASRDPGTGAGEQYF.